Given below is one TCR beta chain in context. The data are from a study of blood T cell repertoires in COVID-19. Assay used: immunoSEQ multiplex PCR; TCRdb lists only in-frame clones, some missing. Of 100,000 to 150,000 clones listed, about 91% are singletons. CDR1 is MRHNA, CDR2 SNTAGT, per germline. J gave up 2 bases and V 6 bases, and 7 bases lay outside the gene matches. CDR3 length equals 14 residues. This chain connects TRBV6-4 to TRBJ2-7; TRBD1 matches 7 bases. The sequence came from a man over 45 with acute or convalescent COVID-19. Sequencing used peripheral blood. The CDR3 DNA sequence: TGTGCCAGCAGCATACAGGGGCTTCCCTACGAGCAGTACTTC. It translates to CASSIQGLPYEQYF.